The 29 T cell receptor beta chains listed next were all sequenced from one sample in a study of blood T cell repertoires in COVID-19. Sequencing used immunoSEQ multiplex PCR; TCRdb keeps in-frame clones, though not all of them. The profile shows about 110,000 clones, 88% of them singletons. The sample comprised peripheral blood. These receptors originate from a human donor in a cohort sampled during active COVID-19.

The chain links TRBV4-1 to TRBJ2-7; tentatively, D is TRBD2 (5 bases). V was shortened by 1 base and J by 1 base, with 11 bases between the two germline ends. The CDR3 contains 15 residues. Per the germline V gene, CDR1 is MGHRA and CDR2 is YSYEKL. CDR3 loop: CASSQAGLGSYEQYF. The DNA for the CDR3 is TGCGCCAGCAGCCAAGCAGGACTGGGGTCCTACGAGCAGTACTTC.

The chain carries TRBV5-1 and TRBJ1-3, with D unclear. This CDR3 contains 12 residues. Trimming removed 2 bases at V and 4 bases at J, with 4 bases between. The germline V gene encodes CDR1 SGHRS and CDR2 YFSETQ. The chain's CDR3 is CASSFTGNTIYF. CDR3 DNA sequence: TGCGCCAGCAGCTTTACAGGAAACACCATATATTTT. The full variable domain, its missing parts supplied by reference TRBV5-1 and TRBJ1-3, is KAGVTQTPRYLIKTRGQQVTLSCSPISGHRSVSWYQQTPGQGLQFLFEYFSETQRNKGNFPGRFSGRQFSNSRSEMNVSTLELGDSALYLCASSFTGNTIYFGEGSWLTVV.

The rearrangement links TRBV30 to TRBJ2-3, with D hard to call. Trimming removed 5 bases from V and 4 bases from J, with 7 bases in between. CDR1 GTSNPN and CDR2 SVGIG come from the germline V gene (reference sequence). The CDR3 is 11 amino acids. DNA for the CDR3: TGTGCCTGGTTTGAGTCAGATACGCAGTATTTT. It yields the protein CAWFESDTQYF.

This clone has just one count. CDR3 sequence: CARSLGPHRDRPYEQYF. The CDR3 DNA is TGTGCCAGAAGCTTAGGACCTCACCGGGACAGACCCTACGAGCAGTACTTC. The chain employs TRBV7-5 and TRBJ2-7; the table assigns TRBD1, which was not confirmed against the DNA. TRBV7-5 is an annotated pseudogene. CDR3 length: 17 amino acids.

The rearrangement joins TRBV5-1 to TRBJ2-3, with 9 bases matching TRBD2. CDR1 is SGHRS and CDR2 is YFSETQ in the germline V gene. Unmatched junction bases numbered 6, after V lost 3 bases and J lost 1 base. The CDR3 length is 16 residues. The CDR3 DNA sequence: TGCGCCAGCAGCTCTATAGCGGGAGACGGCACAGATACGCAGTATTTT. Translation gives CASSSIAGDGTDTQYF. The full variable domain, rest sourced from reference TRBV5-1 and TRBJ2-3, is KAGVTQTPRYLIKTRGQQVTLSCSPISGHRSVSWYQQTPGQGLQFLFEYFSETQRNKGNFPGRFSGRQFSNSRSEMNVSTLELGDSALYLCASSSIAGDGTDTQYFGPGTRLTVL.

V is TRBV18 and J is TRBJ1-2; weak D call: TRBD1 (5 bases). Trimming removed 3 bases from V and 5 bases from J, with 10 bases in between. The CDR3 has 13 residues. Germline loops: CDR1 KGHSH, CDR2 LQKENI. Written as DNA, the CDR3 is TGTGCCAGCTCACCTCAAGGGGTTTATGGCTACACCTTC. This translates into CASSPQGVYGYTF.

CDR3 coding DNA: TGCGCCAGCAGCGCCTACGGGGGGCTCGAGCAGTACTTC. Protein: CASSAYGGLEQYF. The rearrangement uses TRBV5-1 and TRBJ2-7; TRBD2 is a possible D gene (7 bases). CDR3 size: 13 residues. CDR1 and CDR2 (germline): SGHRS, YFSETQ. V lost 4 bases and J 6 bases, leaving 14 bases between the germline ends.

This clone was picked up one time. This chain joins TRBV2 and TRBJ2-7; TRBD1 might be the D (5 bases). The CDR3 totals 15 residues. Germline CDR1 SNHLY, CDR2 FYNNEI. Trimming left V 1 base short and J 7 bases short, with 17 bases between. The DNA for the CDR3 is TGTGCCAGCAGTGAAGTGGCAGGGAAAGCCTGGGAGCAGTACTTC. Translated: CASSEVAGKAWEQYF.

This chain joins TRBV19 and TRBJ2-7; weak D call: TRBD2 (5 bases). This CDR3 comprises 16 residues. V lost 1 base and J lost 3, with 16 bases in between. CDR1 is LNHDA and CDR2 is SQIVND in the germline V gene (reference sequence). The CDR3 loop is CASSIVGGPSIYEQYF. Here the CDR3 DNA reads TGTGCCAGTAGTATAGTTGGAGGCCCCTCAATCTACGAGCAGTACTTC.

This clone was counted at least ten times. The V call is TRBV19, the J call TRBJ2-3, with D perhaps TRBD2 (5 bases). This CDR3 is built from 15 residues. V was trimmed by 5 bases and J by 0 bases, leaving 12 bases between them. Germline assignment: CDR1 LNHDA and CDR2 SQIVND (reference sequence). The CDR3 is CASSSSGSSTDTQYF. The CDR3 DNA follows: TGTGCCAGTAGTTCCTCGGGGTCTAGCACAGATACGCAGTATTTT.

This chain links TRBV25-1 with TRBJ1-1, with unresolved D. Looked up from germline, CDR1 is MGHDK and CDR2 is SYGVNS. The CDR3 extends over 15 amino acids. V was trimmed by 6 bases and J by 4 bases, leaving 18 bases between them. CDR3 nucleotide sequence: TGTGCCAGCAGACCGGGTCTCAAAGCGGGCACTGAAGCTTTCTTT. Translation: CASRPGLKAGTEAFF.

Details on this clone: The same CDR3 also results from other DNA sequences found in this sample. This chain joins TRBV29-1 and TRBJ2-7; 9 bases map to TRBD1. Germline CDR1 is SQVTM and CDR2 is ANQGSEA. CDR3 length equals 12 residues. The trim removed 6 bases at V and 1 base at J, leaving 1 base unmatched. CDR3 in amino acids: CSVGQGSYEQYF. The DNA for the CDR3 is TGCAGCGTGGGACAGGGATCCTACGAGCAGTACTTC.

CDR3 amino acids: CASSQGGSVTGELFF. The CDR3 bases are TGTGCCAGCAGTCAGGGGGGAAGCGTCACCGGGGAGCTGTTTTTT. The rearrangement uses TRBV28 and TRBJ2-2; D might be TRBD1 (7 bases). The CDR3 length is 15 residues. V lost 5 bases, J lost 4 bases, and 14 bases lay in between. Germline CDR1 and CDR2: MDHEN and SYDVKM.

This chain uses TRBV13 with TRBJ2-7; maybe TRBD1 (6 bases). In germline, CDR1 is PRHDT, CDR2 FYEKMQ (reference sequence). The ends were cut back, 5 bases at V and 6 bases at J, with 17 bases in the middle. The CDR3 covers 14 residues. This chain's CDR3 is CASSGTYRVGEQYF. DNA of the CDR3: TGTGCCAGCAGCGGGACCTACAGGGTTGGCGAGCAGTACTTC.

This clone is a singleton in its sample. The CDR3 sequence is CASSETEGVHEQYF. The CDR3 DNA reads TGTGCCAGCAGTGAAACAGAAGGGGTCCACGAGCAGTACTTC. The V and J genes are TRBV6-1 and TRBJ2-7, with D perhaps TRBD1 (5 bases). The CDR3 contains 14 residues. V was clipped by 2 bases and J by 5 bases, with 13 bases between them. Germline V gene data show CDR1 as MNHNS and CDR2 as SASEGT.

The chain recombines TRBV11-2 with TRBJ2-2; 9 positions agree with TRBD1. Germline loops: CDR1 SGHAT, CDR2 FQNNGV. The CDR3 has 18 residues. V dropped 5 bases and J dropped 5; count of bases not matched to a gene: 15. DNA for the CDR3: TGTGCCAGCAGCAAACAGGGGGCCGTGGGTTTTCGGACCGGGGAGCTGTTTTTT. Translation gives CASSKQGAVGFRTGELFF.

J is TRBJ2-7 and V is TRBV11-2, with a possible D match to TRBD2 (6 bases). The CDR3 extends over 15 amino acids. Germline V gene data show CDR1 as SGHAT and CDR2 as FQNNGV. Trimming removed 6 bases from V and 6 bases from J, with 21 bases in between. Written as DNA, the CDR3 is TGTGCCAGCAGTTGGGGGGTAGCCTCACTCGGCGAGCAGTACTTC. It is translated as CASSWGVASLGEQYF. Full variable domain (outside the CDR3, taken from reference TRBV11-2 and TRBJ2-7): EAGVAQSPRYKIIEKRQSVAFWCNPISGHATLYWYQQILGQGPKLLIQFQNNGVVDDSQLPKDRFSAERLKGVDSTLKIQPAKLEDSAVYLCASSWGVASLGEQYFGPGTRLTVT.

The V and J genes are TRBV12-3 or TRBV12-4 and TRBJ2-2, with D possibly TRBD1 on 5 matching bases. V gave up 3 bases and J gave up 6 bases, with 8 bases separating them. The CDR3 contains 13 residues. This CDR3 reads CASSLLRAGELFF. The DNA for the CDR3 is TGTGCCAGCAGTTTGCTCAGGGCCGGGGAGCTGTTTTTT.

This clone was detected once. CDR3 loop: CASSSWPSGTYNEQFF. The CDR3 region has the DNA TGTGCCAGCAGCTCCTGGCCTAGCGGGACCTACAATGAGCAGTTCTTC. This chain uses TRBV11-2 with TRBJ2-1; the match to TRBD2 covers 9 bases. Looked up from germline, CDR1 is SGHAT and CDR2 is FQNNGV. V was clipped by 4 bases and J by 2 bases; unmatched bases: 6. There are 16 residues in the CDR3.

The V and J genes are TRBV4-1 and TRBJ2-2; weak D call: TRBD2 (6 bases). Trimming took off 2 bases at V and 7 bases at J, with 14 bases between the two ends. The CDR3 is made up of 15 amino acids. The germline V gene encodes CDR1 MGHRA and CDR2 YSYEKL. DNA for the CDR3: TGCGCCAGCAGCCAATACCAGGGCGGGGTCGGGGAGCTGTTTTTT. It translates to CASSQYQGGVGELFF.

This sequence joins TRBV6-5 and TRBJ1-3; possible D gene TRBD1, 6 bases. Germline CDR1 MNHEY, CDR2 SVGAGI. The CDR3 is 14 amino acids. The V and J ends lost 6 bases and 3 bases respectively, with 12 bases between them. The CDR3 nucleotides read TGTGCCAGCAGCAACCAGGGGATTGGAAACACCATATATTTT. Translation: CASSNQGIGNTIYF.

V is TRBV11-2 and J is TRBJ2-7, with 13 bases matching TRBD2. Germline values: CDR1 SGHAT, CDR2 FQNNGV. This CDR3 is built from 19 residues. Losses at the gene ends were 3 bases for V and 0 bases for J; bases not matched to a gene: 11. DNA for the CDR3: TGTGCCAGCAGCTTTCTGACTAGCGGGAGGCTCCTCAGCTCCTACGAGCAGTACTTC. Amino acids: CASSFLTSGRLLSSYEQYF.

DNA of the CDR3: TGTGCCAGCAGCCGCGGGGGGGGAGGAGAGACCCAGTACTTC. Residues: CASSRGGGGETQYF. V is TRBV7-8 and J is TRBJ2-5; 9 nucleotides line up with TRBD2. CDR3 length equals 14 residues. J lost 4 bases, V lost 5 bases, and 5 bases had no gene match. Germline CDR1 SGHVS, CDR2 FQNEAQ.

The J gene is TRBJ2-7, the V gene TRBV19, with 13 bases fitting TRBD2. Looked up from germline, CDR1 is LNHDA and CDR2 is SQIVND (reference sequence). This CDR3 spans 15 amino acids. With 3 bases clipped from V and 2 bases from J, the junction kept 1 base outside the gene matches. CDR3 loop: CASSIGTSGAYEQYF. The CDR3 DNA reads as TGTGCCAGTAGTATCGGGACTAGCGGGGCCTACGAGCAGTACTTC.

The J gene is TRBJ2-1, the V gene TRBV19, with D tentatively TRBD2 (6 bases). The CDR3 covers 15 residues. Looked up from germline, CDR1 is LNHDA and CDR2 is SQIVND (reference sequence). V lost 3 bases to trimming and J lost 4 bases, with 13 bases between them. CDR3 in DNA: TGTGCCAGTAGTATCGAGGGAGCGGGTTACAATGAGCAGTTCTTC. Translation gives CASSIEGAGYNEQFF.

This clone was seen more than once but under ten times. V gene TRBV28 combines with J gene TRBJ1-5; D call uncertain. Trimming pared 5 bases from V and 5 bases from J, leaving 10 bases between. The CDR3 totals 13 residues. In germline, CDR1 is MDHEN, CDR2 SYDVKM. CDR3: CASSATTYQPQHF. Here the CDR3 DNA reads TGTGCCAGCAGTGCAACAACCTATCAGCCCCAGCATTTT. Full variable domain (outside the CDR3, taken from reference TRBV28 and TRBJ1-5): DVKVTQSSRYLVKRTGEKVFLECVQDMDHENMFWYRQDPGLGLRLIYFSYDVKMKEKGDIPEGYSVSREKKERFSLILESASTNQTSMYLCASSATTYQPQHFGDGTRLSIL.

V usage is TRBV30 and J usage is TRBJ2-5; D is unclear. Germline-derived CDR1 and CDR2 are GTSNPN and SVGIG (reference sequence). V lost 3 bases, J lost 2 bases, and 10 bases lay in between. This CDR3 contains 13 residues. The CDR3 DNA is TGTGCCTGGAGGGGCCACGCTCAAGAGACCCAGTACTTC. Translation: CAWRGHAQETQYF.

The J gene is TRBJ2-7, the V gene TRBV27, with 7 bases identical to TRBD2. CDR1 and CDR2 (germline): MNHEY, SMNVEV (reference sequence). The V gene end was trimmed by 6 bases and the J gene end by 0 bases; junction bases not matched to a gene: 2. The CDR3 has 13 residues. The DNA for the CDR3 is TGTGCCAGCAGATCTAGCGGCTCCTACGAGCAGTACTTC. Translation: CASRSSGSYEQYF.

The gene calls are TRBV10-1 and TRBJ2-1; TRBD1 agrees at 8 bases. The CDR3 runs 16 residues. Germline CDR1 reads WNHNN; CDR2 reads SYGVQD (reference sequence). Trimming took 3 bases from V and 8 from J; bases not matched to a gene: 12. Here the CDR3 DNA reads TGCGCCAGCAGTGATTCCTTTGCAGGGGGCAAGGATGAGCAGTTCTTC. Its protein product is CASSDSFAGGKDEQFF.